One and the same sample provided the 4 T cell receptor beta chains below, sequenced in a study of response to subunit inactivated influenza vaccine. TCRdb processed the RT-PCR reads anew with MiXCR; each CDR3 protein has one entry. Here the sample spans 500,000 or so distinct CDR3 sequences, more than 15% being singletons. The sample was CD4+ T cells sorted from PBMCs, taken approximately 25 months after vaccination. The receptors stem from a man between 50 and 69 years old who received an inactivated influenza vaccine.

For the CDR3, the DNA is TGTGCCAGCAGCTGTGTGCCCCAGCCTTCCACAGATACGCAGTATTTT. This sequence encodes CASSCVPQPSTDTQYF. The chain has TRBV7-9 and TRBJ2-3; D gene uncertain. Germline-derived CDR1 and CDR2 are SEHNR and FQNEAQ (reference sequence). V was pared by 4 bases and J by 2 bases, with 16 bases between. The CDR3 contains 16 residues.

This clonotype was counted only a few times. V is TRBV20-1 and J is TRBJ2-2, with 8 bases lining up with TRBD2. This CDR3 spans 13 amino acids. With V trimmed by 5 bases and J by 6 bases, 5 bases remained unmatched. Germline loops: CDR1 DFQATT, CDR2 SNEGSKA (reference sequence). CDR3 sequence: CSADNGGAGELFF. The DNA for the CDR3 is TGCAGTGCTGACAACGGGGGGGCCGGGGAGCTGTTTTTT.

The J gene is TRBJ2-7, the V gene TRBV20-1, with 11 bases matching TRBD2. Germline CDR1 DFQATT, CDR2 SNEGSKA (reference sequence). J was trimmed by 7 bases and V by 0 bases; bases with no gene match: 14. This CDR3 is built from 17 residues. CDR3 loop: CSARDWVAGGTLGEQYF. CDR3 DNA sequence: TGCAGTGCTAGAGATTGGGTAGCGGGAGGGACGCTAGGGGAGCAGTACTTC.

The chain recombines TRBV18 with TRBJ2-5, with D perhaps being TRBD1 or TRBD2 (5 bases each). The ends were cut back, 1 base at V and 5 bases at J, with 11 bases in the middle. The V gene's germline CDR1 is KGHSH and CDR2 LQKENI. The CDR3 spans 14 residues. The CDR3 here is CASSPRRGGETQYF. In DNA, the CDR3 is TGTGCCAGCTCACCACGTCGGGGCGGCGAGACCCAGTACTTC. Looking up the rest from reference TRBV18 and TRBJ2-5 gives the full variable domain: NAGVMQNPRHLVRRRGQEARLRCSPMKGHSHVYWYRQLPEEGLKFMVYLQKENIIDESGMPKERFSAEFPKEGPSILRIQQVVRGDSAAYFCASSPRRGGETQYFGPGTRLLVL.